The 4 T cell receptor beta chains below come from one sample, sequenced in a study of T cell changes during pregnancy in multiple sclerosis. The method was immunoSEQ multiplex PCR; TCRdb's version includes in-frame clones alone and lacks a portion of them. This sample carries tens of thousands of clones, roughly 93% of them seen once, and the ten largest clones take 1.4%. Sequenced input: PBMCs (not recorded whether the cells were cultured). The source of these receptors is a female donor with multiple sclerosis, enrolled in a pregnancy study.

The chain combines TRBV10-1 with TRBJ2-7, with 13 bases identical to TRBD2. Trimming removed 10 bases from V and 6 bases from J; junction bases left unmatched: 9. Per germline, CDR1 WNHNN and CDR2 SYGVQD (reference sequence). The CDR3 length is 14 residues. The CDR3, as DNA: TGCGCCACTAGTCGACTAGCGGGAGGCGGCGAGCAGTACTTC. It encodes CATSRLAGGGEQYF.

V gene TRBV27 combines with J gene TRBJ2-1; the match to TRBD1 covers 7 bases. V lost 4 bases to trimming and J lost 3 bases; unmatched junction nucleotides: 6. The CDR3 has 15 residues. Germline V gene sequence: CDR1 MNHEY, CDR2 SMNVEV (reference sequence). CDR3 coding DNA: TGTGCCAGCAGTTCGACAGGGATTAACTACAATGAGCAGTTCTTC. Protein: CASSSTGINYNEQFF.

The V gene is TRBV6-5, the J gene TRBJ2-5, with a weak D call TRBD1 (5 bases). From germline, CDR1 is MNHEY and CDR2 SVGAGI. V was trimmed by 0 bases and J by 3 bases, leaving 11 bases between them. This CDR3 contains 15 residues. The CDR3 reads CASSYSGTGKETQYF. The CDR3 DNA is TGTGCCAGCAGTTACTCCGGTACAGGAAAAGAGACCCAGTACTTC.

The gene calls are TRBV7-9 and TRBJ1-1; D unresolved. This CDR3 has 12 residues. Germline-derived CDR1 and CDR2 are SEHNR and FQNEAQ (reference sequence). V lost 6 bases and J 5 bases, leaving 10 bases between the germline ends. The CDR3 region has the DNA TGTGCCAGCAGTCTCGTCCTGACTGAAGCTTTCTTT. Protein sequence: CASSLVLTEAFF.